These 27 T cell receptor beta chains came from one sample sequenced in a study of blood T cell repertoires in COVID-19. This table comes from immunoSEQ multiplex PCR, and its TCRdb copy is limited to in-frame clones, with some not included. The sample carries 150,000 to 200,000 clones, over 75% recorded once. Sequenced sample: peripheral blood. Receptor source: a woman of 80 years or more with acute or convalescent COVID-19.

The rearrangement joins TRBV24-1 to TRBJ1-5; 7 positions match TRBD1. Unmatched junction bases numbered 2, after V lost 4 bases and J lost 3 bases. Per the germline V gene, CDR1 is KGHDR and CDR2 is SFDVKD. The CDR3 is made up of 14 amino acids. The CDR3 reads CATSDGTVNQPQHF. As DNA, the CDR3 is TGTGCCACCAGTGACGGGACAGTCAATCAGCCCCAGCATTTT.

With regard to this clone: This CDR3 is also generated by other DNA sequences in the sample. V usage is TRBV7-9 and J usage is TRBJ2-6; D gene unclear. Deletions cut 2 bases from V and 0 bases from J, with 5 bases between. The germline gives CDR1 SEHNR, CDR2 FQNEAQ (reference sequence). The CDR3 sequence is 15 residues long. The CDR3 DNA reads TGTGCCAGCAGCTTATCAGGCTCTGGGGCCAACGTCCTGACTTTC. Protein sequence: CASSLSGSGANVLTF.

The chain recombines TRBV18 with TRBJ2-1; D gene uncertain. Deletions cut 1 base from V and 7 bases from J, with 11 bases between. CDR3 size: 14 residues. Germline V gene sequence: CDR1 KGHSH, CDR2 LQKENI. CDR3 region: CASSPQAGKNEQFF. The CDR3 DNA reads TGTGCCAGCTCACCACAGGCAGGAAAAAATGAGCAGTTCTTC.

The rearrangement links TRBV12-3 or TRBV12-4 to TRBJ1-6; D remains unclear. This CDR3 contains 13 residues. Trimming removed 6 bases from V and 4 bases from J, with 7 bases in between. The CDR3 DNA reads TGTGCCAGCAGCCGGGAGTATAATTCACCCCTCCACTTT. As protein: CASSREYNSPLHF.

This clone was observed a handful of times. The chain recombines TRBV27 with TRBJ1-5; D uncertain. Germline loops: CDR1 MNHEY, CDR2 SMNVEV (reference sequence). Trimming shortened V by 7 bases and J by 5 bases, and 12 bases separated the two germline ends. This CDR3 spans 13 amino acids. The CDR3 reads CASTWGGHQPQHF. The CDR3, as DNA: TGTGCCAGCACCTGGGGAGGCCATCAGCCCCAGCATTTT.

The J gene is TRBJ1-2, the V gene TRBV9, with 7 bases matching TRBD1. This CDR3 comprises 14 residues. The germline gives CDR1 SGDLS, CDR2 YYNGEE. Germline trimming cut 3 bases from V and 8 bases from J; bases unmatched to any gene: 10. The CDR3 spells CASSARDSRVGYTF. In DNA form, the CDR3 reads TGTGCCAGCAGCGCGCGGGACAGTCGGGTCGGCTACACCTTC.

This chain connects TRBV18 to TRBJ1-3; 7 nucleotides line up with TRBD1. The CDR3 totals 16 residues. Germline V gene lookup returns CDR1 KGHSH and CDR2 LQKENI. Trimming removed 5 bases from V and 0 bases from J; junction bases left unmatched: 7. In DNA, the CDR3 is TGTGCCAGCTCATCCCAACAGGGGAGCTCTGGAAACACCATATATTTT. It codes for CASSSQQGSSGNTIYF.

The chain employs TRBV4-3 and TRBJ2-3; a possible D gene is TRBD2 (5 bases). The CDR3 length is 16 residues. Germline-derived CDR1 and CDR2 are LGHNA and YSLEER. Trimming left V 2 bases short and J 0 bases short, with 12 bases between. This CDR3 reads CASSQKADPSTDTQYF. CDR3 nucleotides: TGCGCCAGCAGCCAAAAAGCGGATCCTAGCACAGATACGCAGTATTTT.

DNA of the CDR3: TGTGCCAGCAGCTTGGCAGGGGGCGACGAGCAGTACTTC. Residues: CASSLAGGDEQYF. The V gene is TRBV5-5, the J gene TRBJ2-7; TRBD1 agrees at 8 bases. J gave up 5 bases and V 0 bases, and 1 base lay outside the gene matches. Germline-derived CDR1 and CDR2 are SGHKS and YYEKEE (reference sequence). This CDR3 has 13 residues.

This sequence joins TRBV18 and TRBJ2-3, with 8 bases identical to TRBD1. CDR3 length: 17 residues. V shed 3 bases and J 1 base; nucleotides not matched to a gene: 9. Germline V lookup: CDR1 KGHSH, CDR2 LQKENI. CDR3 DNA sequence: TGTGCCAGCTCACCCCTCCCGACAGGGGCTCGCACAGATACGCAGTATTTT. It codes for CASSPLPTGARTDTQYF. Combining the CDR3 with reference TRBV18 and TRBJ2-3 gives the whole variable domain NAGVMQNPRHLVRRRGQEARLRCSPMKGHSHVYWYRQLPEEGLKFMVYLQKENIIDESGMPKERFSAEFPKEGPSILRIQQVVRGDSAAYFCASSPLPTGARTDTQYFGPGTRLTVL.

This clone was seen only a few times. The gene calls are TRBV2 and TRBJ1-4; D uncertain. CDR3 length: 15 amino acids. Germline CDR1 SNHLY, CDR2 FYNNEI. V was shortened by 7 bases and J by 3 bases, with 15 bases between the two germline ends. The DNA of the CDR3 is TGTGCCAGCACCCAAGGCGGTCTTTCTAATGAAAAACTGTTTTTT. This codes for CASTQGGLSNEKLFF.

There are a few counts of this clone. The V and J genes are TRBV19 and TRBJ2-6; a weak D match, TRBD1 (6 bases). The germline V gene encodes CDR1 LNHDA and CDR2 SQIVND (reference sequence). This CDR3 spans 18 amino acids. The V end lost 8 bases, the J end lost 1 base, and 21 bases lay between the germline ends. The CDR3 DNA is TGTGCCAGTTCCTCGACAGGATCCCCCCCATCTGGGGCCAACGTCCTGACTTTC. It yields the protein CASSSTGSPPSGANVLTF.

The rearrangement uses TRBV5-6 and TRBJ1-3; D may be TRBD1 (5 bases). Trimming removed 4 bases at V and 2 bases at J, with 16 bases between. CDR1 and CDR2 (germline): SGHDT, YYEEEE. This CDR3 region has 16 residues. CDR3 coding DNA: TGTGCCAGCAGCACCCACGGGAGGGGCCCTGGAAACACCATATATTTT. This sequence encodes CASSTHGRGPGNTIYF.

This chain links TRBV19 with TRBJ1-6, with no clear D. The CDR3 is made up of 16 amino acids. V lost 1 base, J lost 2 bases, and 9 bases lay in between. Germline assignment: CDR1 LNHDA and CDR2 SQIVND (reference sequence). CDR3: CASSIAGSAYNSPLHF. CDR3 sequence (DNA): TGTGCCAGTAGTATAGCGGGGAGCGCCTATAATTCACCCCTCCACTTT.

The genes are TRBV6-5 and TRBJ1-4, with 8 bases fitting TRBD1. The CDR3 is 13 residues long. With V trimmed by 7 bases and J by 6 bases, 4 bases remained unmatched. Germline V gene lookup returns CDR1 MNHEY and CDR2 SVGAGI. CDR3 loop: CASKDRGDEKLFF. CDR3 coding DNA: TGTGCCAGCAAAGACAGGGGAGATGAAAAACTGTTTTTT.

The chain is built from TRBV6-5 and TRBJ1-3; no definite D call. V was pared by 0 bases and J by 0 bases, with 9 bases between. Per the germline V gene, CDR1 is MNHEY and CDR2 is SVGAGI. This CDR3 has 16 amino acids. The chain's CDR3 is CASSYSKRLSGNTIYF. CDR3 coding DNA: TGTGCCAGCAGTTACTCGAAGAGGCTCTCTGGAAACACCATATATTTT.

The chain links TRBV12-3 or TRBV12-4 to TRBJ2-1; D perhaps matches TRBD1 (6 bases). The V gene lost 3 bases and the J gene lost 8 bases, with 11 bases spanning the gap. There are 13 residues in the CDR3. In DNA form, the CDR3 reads TGTGCCAGCAGTTTTGGCAGGGGCGATGAGCAGTTCTTC. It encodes CASSFGRGDEQFF.

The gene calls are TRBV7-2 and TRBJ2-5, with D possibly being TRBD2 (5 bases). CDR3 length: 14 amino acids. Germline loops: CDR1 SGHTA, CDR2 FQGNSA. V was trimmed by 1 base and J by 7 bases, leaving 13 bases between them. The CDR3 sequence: CASSLVSRAATQYF. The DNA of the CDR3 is TGTGCCAGCAGCTTAGTAAGCAGAGCGGCGACCCAGTACTTC.

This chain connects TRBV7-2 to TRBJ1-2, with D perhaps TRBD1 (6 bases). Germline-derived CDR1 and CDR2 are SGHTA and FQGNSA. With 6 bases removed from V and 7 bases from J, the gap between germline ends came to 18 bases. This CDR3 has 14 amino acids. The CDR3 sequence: CASRPRLNRAGYTF. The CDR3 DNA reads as TGTGCCAGCAGGCCACGTCTAAACAGGGCTGGCTACACCTTC.

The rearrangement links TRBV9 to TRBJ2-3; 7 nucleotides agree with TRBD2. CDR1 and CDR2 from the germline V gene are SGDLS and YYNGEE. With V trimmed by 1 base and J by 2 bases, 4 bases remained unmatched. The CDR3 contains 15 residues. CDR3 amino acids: CASSVSGTLTDTQYF. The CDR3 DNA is TGTGCCAGCAGCGTAAGCGGGACCCTCACAGATACGCAGTATTTT. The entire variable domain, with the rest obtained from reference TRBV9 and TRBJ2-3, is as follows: DSGVTQTPKHLITATGQRVTLRCSPRSGDLSVYWYQQSLDQGLQFLIQYYNGEERAKGNILERFSAQQFPDLHSELNLSSLELGDSALYFCASSVSGTLTDTQYFGPGTRLTVL.

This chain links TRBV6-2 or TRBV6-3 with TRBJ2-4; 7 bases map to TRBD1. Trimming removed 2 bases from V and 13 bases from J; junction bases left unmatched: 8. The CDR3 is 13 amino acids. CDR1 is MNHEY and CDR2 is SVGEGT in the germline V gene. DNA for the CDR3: TGTGCCAGCAGTTACGTGGGACCGGGACAGCAGTACTTC. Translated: CASSYVGPGQQYF.

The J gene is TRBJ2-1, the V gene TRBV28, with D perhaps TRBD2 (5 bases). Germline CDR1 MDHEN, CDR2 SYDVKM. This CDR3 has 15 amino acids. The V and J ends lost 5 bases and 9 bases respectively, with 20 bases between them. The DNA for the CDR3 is TGTGCCAGCAGTCCCGTGGGTGGCGGGCTACCTGAGCAGTTCTTC. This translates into CASSPVGGGLPEQFF.

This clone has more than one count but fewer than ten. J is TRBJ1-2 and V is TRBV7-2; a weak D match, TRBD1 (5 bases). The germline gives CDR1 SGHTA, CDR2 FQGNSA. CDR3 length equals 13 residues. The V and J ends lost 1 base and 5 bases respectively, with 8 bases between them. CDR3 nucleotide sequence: TGTGCCAGCAGCTTAGAACAGGTGTATGGCTACACCTTC. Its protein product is CASSLEQVYGYTF.

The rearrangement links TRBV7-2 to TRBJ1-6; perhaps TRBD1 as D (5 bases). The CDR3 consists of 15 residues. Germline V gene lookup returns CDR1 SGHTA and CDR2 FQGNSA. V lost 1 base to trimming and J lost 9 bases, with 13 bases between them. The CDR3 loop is CASSLVGGKGSPLHF. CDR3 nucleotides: TGTGCCAGCAGCTTAGTTGGGGGGAAGGGTTCACCCCTCCACTTT. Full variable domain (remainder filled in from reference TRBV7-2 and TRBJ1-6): GAGVSQSPSNKVTEKGKDVELRCDPISGHTALYWYRQSLGQGLEFLIYFQGNSAPDKSGLPSDRFSAERTGGSVSTLTIQRTQQEDSAVYLCASSLVGGKGSPLHFGNGTRLTVT.

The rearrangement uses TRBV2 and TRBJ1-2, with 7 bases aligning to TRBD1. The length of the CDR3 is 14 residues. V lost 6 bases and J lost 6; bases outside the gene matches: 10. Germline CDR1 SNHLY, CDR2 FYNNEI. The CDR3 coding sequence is TGTGCCAGCAGGGGGGACAGTGAGGTTCATGGCTACACCTTC. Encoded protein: CASRGDSEVHGYTF. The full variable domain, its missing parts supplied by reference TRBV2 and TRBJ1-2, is EPEVTQTPSHQVTQMGQEVILRCVPISNHLYFYWYRQILGQKVEFLVSFYNNEISEKSEIFDDQFSVERPDGSNFTLKIRSTKLEDSAMYFCASRGDSEVHGYTFGSGTRLTVV.

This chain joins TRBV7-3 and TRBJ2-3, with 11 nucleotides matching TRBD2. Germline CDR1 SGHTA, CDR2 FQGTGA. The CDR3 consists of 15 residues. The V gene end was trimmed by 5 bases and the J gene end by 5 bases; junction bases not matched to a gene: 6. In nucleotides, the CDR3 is TGTGCCAGCAGCCTACTAGCGGGAGTGGGAGATACGCAGTATTTT. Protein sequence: CASSLLAGVGDTQYF.

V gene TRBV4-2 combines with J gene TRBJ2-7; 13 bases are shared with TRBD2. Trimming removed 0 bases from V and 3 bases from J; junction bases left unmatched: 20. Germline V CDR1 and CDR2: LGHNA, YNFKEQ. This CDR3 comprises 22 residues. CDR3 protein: CASSQDSPELGLAGEGGYEQYF. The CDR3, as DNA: TGTGCCAGCAGCCAAGACTCCCCTGAGCTAGGACTAGCGGGAGAAGGGGGCTACGAGCAGTACTTC.